These 11 T cell receptor beta chains were sequenced from one sample in a study of post-analysis software for immune sequencing data. Overall study findings and caveats: Patients carried five TRBV segments more frequently than controls did, and TRBV5-6, TRBV5-1 and TRBV20-1 were among them.

Unique-molecular-identifier-tagged TCR beta cDNA libraries were used. TCRdb passed the PCR reads through MiXCR, listing each CDR3 protein once. The table records hundreds of thousands of distinct CDR3 sequences, around 40% of them present only once. These TCRs' antigens remain unknown. The specimen was blood. The source is a girl aged 5 to 17 with multiple sclerosis.

With respect to this clonotype: A junction boundary mismatches the germline segment, possibly from a read error. This chain uses TRBV7-9 with TRBJ2-7; 7 bases are shared with TRBD1. The CDR3 loop spans 14 amino acids. From germline, CDR1 is SEHNR and CDR2 FQNEAQ (reference sequence). CDR3 sequence reads: CARSSWDSPYEQYF. CDR3 coding DNA: TGTGCCCGCAGCTCATGGGACAGCCCCTACGAGCAGTACTTC.

This chain connects TRBV10-3 to TRBJ2-4, with TRBD2 matching 8 bases. The J call may be in error: the DNA end matches TRBJ2-7 better. This CDR3 has 11 amino acids. Germline V gives CDR1 ENHRY, CDR2 SYGVKD. The CDR3 bases are TGTGCCACCGGGGGGGGTAACGAGCAGTACTTC. It yields the protein CATGGGNEQYF.

V and J are TRBV12-3 or TRBV12-4 and TRBJ2-7; D unresolved. The V end lost 6 bases, the J end lost 7 bases, and 13 bases lay between the germline ends. This CDR3 contains 12 residues. In DNA form, the CDR3 reads TGTGCCAGCAGAGAATTAGACAATGAGCAGTACTTC. Translated, it gives CASRELDNEQYF.

The rearrangement joins TRBV29-1 to TRBJ2-3, with D perhaps TRBD2 (6 bases). Germline V CDR1 and CDR2: SQVTM, ANQGSEA. This CDR3 is built from 15 residues. V lost 6 bases to trimming and J lost 1 base, with 17 bases between them. The CDR3 here is CSVQTSSTGTDTQYF. CDR3 nucleotide sequence: TGCAGCGTCCAGACTAGTTCAACAGGCACAGATACGCAGTATTTT.

In the case of this clonotype: Germline is not matched at one junction end, which may reflect a read error. This chain links TRBV4-1 with TRBJ2-2; 9 bases fit TRBD2. The CDR3 runs 16 residues. Germline values: CDR1 MGHRA, CDR2 YSYEKL. Here the CDR3 reads CASSQDQLAGPGELFF. The CDR3 DNA follows: TGCGCCAGCAGCCAAGATCAGCTAGCGGGGCCCGGCGAGCTGTTTTTT.

A few counts support this clonotype. The CDR3: CASSLVVAGNNEQFF. As DNA, the CDR3 is TGCGCCAGCAGCTTGGTGGTAGCGGGGAACAATGAGCAGTTCTTC. The V and J genes are TRBV5-1 and TRBJ2-1; 8 bases agree with TRBD2. With 0 bases clipped from V and 5 bases from J, the junction kept 4 bases outside the gene matches. Germline lookup yields CDR1 SGHRS and CDR2 YFSETQ. The CDR3 runs to 15 residues. The full variable domain, its missing parts supplied by reference TRBV5-1 and TRBJ2-1, is KAGVTQTPRYLIKTRGQQVTLSCSPISGHRSVSWYQQTPGQGLQFLFEYFSETQRNKGNFPGRFSGRQFSNSRSEMNVSTLELGDSALYLCASSLVVAGNNEQFFGPGTRLTVL.

Concerning this clonotype: At one end, the junction sequence differs from germline, possibly due to a read error. The chain employs TRBV5-1 and TRBJ2-1; D remains ambiguous. The CDR3 has 13 residues. Germline values: CDR1 SGHRS, CDR2 YFSETQ. CDR3 bases: TGTGCCAGCAGTTCGGGCGGCTACAATGAGCAGTTCTTC. Amino acid sequence: CASSSGGYNEQFF.

The V and J genes are TRBV12-3 or TRBV12-4 and TRBJ2-5; D remains ambiguous. TRBJ2-7 matches the DNA end more closely, so the J call is doubtful. The CDR3 spans 11 residues. The CDR3 here is CASSSRSEQYF. Here the CDR3 DNA reads TGTGCCAGCAGTTCGAGGTCCGAGCAGTACTTC.

This clonotype was detected only a few times. The chain employs TRBV7-2 and TRBJ2-1; D is ambiguous. Germline values: CDR1 SGHTA, CDR2 FQGNSA. The CDR3 spans 13 residues. Trimming pared 1 base from V and 6 bases from J, leaving 7 bases between. The CDR3 protein is CASSLVATNEQFF. The CDR3 DNA reads TGTGCCAGCAGCTTAGTGGCCACCAATGAGCAGTTCTTC. Filled out from reference TRBV7-2 and TRBJ2-1, the complete variable domain reads GAGVSQSPSNKVTEKGKDVELRCDPISGHTALYWYRQSLGQGLEFLIYFQGNSAPDKSGLPSDRFSAERTGGSVSTLTIQRTQQEDSAVYLCASSLVATNEQFFGPGTRLTVL.

The rearrangement uses TRBV6-4 and TRBJ2-2; D gene uncertain. The V and J ends lost 2 bases and 5 bases respectively, with 6 bases between them. The CDR3 runs 13 residues. CDR1 and CDR2 (germline): MRHNA, SNTAGT. CDR3 loop: CASSDGQTGELFF. In DNA, the CDR3 is TGTGCCAGCAGTGACGGGCAGACCGGGGAGCTGTTTTTT.

The chain's CDR3 is CASRYSGGATDTQYF. CDR3 DNA: TGTGCCAGCAGATATAGCGGGGGTGCCACAGATACGCAGTATTTT. The rearrangement uses TRBV27 and TRBJ2-3; 9 bases agree with TRBD2. Germline V CDR1 and CDR2: MNHEY, SMNVEV (reference sequence). The J segment lost 2 bases and the V segment lost 6 bases, leaving 6 bases of the junction unmatched. There are 15 residues in the CDR3.